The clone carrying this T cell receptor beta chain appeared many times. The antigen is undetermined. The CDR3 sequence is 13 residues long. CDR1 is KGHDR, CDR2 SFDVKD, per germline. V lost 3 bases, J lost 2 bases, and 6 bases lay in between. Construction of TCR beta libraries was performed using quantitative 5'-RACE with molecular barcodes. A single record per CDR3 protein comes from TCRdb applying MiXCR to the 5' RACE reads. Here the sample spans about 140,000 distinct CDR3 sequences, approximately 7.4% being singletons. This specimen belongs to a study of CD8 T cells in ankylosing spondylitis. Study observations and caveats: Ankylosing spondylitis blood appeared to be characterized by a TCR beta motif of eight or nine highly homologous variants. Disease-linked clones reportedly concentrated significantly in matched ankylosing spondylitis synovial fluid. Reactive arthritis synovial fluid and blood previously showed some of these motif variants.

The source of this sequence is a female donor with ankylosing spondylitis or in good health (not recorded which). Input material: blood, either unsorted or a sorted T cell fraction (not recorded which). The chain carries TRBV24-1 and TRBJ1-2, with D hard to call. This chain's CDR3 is CATSDGMNYGYTF. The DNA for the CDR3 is TGTGCCACCAGTGATGGAATGAACTATGGCTACACCTTC.